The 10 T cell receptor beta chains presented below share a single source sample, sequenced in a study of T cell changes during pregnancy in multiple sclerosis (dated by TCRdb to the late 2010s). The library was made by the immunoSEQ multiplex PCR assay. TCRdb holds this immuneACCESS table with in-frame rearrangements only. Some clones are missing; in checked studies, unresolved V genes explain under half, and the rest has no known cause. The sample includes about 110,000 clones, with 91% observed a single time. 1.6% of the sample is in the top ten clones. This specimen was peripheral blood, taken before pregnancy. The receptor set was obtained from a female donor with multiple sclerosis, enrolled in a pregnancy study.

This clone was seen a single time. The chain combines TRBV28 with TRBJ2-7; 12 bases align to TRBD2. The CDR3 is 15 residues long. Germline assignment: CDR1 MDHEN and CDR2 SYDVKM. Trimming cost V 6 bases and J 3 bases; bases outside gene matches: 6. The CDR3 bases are TGTGCCAGCAGGCGGACTAGCGGGGAGATCTACGAGCAGTACTTC. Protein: CASRRTSGEIYEQYF.

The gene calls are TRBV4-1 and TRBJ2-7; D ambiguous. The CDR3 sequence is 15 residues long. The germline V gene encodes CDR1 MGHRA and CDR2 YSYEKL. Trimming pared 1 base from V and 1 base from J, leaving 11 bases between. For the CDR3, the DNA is TGCGCCAGCAGCCAAGTATCGTCTCGGTCCTACGAGCAGTACTTC. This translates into CASSQVSSRSYEQYF.

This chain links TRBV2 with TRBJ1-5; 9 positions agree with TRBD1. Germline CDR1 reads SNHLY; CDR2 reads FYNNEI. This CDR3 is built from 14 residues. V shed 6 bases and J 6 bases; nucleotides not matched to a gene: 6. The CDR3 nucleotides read TGTGCCAGCAGGGAGACAGGGGGAACTCAGCCCCAGCATTTT. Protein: CASRETGGTQPQHF.

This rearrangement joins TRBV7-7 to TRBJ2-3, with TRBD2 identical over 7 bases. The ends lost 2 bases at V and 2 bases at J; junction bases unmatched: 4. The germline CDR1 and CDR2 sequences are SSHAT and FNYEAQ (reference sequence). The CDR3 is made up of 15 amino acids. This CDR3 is CASSLTGGTTDTQYF. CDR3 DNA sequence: TGTGCCAGCAGCTTAACGGGGGGAACCACAGATACGCAGTATTTT.

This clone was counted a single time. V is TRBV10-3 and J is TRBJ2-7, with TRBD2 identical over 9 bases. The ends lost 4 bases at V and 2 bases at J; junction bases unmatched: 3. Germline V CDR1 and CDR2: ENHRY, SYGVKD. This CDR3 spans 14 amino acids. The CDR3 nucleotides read TGTGCCATCAGTGGACTAGCGGAGACCTACGAGCAGTACTTC. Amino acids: CAISGLAETYEQYF.

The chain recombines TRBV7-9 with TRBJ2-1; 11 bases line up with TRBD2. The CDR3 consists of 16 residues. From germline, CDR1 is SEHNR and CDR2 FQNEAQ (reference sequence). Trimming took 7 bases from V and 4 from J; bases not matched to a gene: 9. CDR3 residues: CASTRSLAGGYNEQFF. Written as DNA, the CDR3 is TGTGCCAGCACCCGCTCCCTAGCGGGGGGATACAATGAGCAGTTCTTC.

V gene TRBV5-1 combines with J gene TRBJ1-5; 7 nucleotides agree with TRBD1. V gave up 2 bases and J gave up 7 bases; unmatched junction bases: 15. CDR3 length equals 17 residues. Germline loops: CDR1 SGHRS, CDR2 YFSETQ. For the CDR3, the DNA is TGCGCCAGCAGCTTATCTCGGGACAGAAGTTTCAGCCAGCCCCAGCATTTT. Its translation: CASSLSRDRSFSQPQHF.

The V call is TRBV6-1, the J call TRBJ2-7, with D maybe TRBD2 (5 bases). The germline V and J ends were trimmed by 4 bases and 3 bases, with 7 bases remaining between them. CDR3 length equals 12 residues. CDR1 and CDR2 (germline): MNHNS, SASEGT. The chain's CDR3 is CASSGGFYEQYF. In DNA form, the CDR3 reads TGTGCCAGCAGTGGCGGGTTCTACGAGCAGTACTTC.

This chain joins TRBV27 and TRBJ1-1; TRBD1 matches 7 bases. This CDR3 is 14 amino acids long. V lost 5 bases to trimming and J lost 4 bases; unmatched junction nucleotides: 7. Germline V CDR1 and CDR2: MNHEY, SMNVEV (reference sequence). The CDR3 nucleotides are TGTGCCAGCAGTCTAGACAGGGTAGCCACTGAAGCTTTCTTT. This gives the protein CASSLDRVATEAFF.

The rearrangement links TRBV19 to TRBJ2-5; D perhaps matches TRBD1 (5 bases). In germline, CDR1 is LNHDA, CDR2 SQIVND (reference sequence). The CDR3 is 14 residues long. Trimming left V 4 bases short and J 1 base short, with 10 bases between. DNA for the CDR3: TGTGCCAGTAGTACTACAGGCCCCCAAGAGACCCAGTACTTC. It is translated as CASSTTGPQETQYF.